A selection of T cell receptor beta chains follows, all from one sample in a study of blood T cell repertoires in COVID-19. The protocol was immunoSEQ multiplex PCR, while the TCRdb copy is restricted to in-frame clones and leaves out a portion. This table holds fewer than 350,000 clones, around 81% found once. Sequencing was performed on peripheral blood. The receptor source for this set is a woman in her fifties or sixties with active or convalescent COVID-19. Both conserved end residues are part of each CDR3. D genes are given only for firm matches. Rows give clone size only sometimes, using once, few, many, or a class for an expanded clone.

TRBJ2-5 | . | TRBV5-4 | . | TGTGCCAGCAGCTTAGGACTGGGAGAGACCCAGTACTTC | CASSLGLGETQYF
TRBJ2-7 | . | TRBV11-2 | . | TGTGCCAGCAGCTTAGGGCGGGACTTCCCTTTAGAGCAGTACTTC | CASSLGRDFPLEQYF
TRBJ2-7 | . | TRBV7-8 | TRBD1 | TGTGCCAGCAGCGTGGCTCGACGGGACAGGTCATACGAGCAGTACTTC | CASSVARRDRSYEQYF
TRBJ1-1 | . | TRBV7-3 | . | TGTGCCAGCAGCTTAACGCCCTGGGGTGCAGGGTCGGACACTGAAGCTTTCTTT | CASSLTPWGAGSDTEAFF
TRBJ1-6 | . | TRBV5-6 | TRBD1 | TGTGCCAGCAGCGGTGGAGGGGGCGAGTCACCCCTCCACTTT | CASSGGGGESPLHF
TRBJ1-1 | . | TRBV30 | TRBD1 | TGTGCCTGGGACAGGGTAAGGAACACTGAAGCTTTCTTT | CAWDRVRNTEAFF
TRBJ1-2 | . | TRBV25-1 | . | TGTGCCAGCAGTGATCCGATAGAGGGCTACACCTTC | CASSDPIEGYTF
TRBJ2-5 | . | TRBV19 | TRBD2 | TGTGCCAGTAGTATACTAGCGGGGGGGTTAGAGACCCAGTACTTC | CASSILAGGLETQYF
TRBJ1-5 | . | TRBV27 | TRBD1 | TGTGCCAGCAGTTTATCCAGAGGGACAGGATATAGCAATCAGCCCCAGCATTTT | CASSLSRGTGYSNQPQHF
TRBJ2-5 | . | TRBV5-1 | . | TGCGCCAGCAGCTTGGGCGGACAGAGAGAGGGGACCCAGTACTTC | CASSLGGQREGTQYF
TRBJ1-1 | . | TRBV30 | TRBD1 | TGTGCCTGGAGCGATGACAGGGCGTGGGGGACTGAAGCTTTCTTT | CAWSDDRAWGTEAFF
TRBJ1-2 | . | TRBV6-4 | . | TGTGCCAGCAGTGACTCAGGGATTAAGGGGCCAGGGCCCTATGGCTACACCTTC | CASSDSGIKGPGPYGYTF
TRBJ2-5 | . | TRBV5-6 | TRBD2 | TGTGCCAGCAGCCCCGCCGGGACTAGCGGGGATGAGACCCAGTACTTC | CASSPAGTSGDETQYF
TRBJ1-2 | . | TRBV3-1/TRBV3-2 | TRBD1 | TGTGCCAGCCAGGGGGCGTCGGTCTATGGCTACACCTTC | CASQGASVYGYTF
TRBJ2-1 | . | TRBV2 | TRBD2 | TGTGCCAGCAAATTGCTAGCGGGGGGAAGTGAGCAGTTCTTC | CASKLLAGGSEQFF
TRBJ1-5 | once | TRBV6-2/TRBV6-3 | TRBD1 | TGTGCCAGCAGTTCTAGCCCGGGACAGGGTAACAATCAGCCCCAGCATTTT | CASSSSPGQGNNQPQHF
TRBJ1-2 | few | TRBV5-1 | TRBD1 | TGCGCCAGCAGCCGCCCGGGACAGGGATTCTATGGCTACACCTTC | CASSRPGQGFYGYTF
TRBJ1-1 | few | TRBV29-1 | TRBD1 | TGCAGCGCACGATCGAGGACAGGACTTGTCACTGAAGCTTTCTTT | CSARSRTGLVTEAFF
TRBJ2-2 | . | TRBV7-3 | TRBD2 | TGTGCCAGCAGCCCCCGTAATAGCGGGGGGACCGGGGAGCTGTTTTTT | CASSPRNSGGTGELFF
TRBJ2-7 | . | TRBV7-2 | TRBD1 | TGTGCCAACAGCTTTGACAGGGCAAGCTACGAGCAGTACTTC | CANSFDRASYEQYF
TRBJ2-1 | . | TRBV6-5 | . | TGTGCCAGCAAATTTTTTCGTAGTAACAATGAGCAGTTCTTC | CASKFFRSNNEQFF
TRBJ2-3 | . | TRBV18 | . | TGTGCCAGCTCACCCCTTTCAGATACGCAGTATTTT | CASSPLSDTQYF
TRBJ1-6 | . | TRBV7-2 | . | TGTGCCAGCAGCTTAGAAGGGGGGGCCTATAATTCACCCCTCCACTTT | CASSLEGGAYNSPLHF
TRBJ2-1 | . | TRBV20-1 | . | TGCAGTGCTAGTCCGGACAGCCCTTACAATGAGCAGTTCTTC | CSASPDSPYNEQFF
TRBJ2-7 | few | TRBV7-2 | TRBD1 | TGTGCCAGCAGCTTAAAGGACAGGGCCGGGTACGAGCAGTACTTC | CASSLKDRAGYEQYF
TRBJ2-4 | . | TRBV7-9 | TRBD1 | TGTGCCAGCAGCTTAGTAGGGGGCGAAAACATTCAGTACTTC | CASSLVGGENIQYF
TRBJ2-5 | . | TRBV19 | TRBD2 | TGTGCCAGTAGGCTTAGCGGGGAAGGGCAAGAGACCCAGTACTTC | CASRLSGEGQETQYF
TRBJ2-7 | . | TRBV21-1 | . | TGTGCCAGCAGCAAAGGGGAGGCAGGCTGCTCCTACGAGCAGTACTTC | CASSKGEAGCSYEQYF
TRBJ2-3 | . | TRBV11-3 | TRBD2 | TGTGCCAGCAGCCTCAGCGGGGGGGCAGATACGCAGTATTTT | CASSLSGGADTQYF
TRBJ1-1 | . | TRBV19 | TRBD1 | TGTGCCAGGGTAAGTTATCTCCAGGGGGCAGTCCTCAGTGGGAACACTGAAGCTTTCTTT | CARVSYLQGAVLSGNTEAFF
TRBJ2-3 | . | TRBV6-5 | . | TGTGCCAGCAGACGACTAGGGGGCACAGATACGCAGTATTTT | CASRRLGGTDTQYF
TRBJ1-2 | . | TRBV4-1 | . | TGCGCCAGCAGCCAAGGACAGTGGACCAAGGGGGGCTACACCTTC | CASSQGQWTKGGYTF
TRBJ1-1 | few | TRBV5-6 | TRBD1 | TGTGCCAGCAGCTTCGGGACAGGCGTCACTGAAGCTTTCTTT | CASSFGTGVTEAFF
TRBJ2-5 | few | TRBV9 | TRBD2 | TGTGCCAGCAGCGTAGCGAGCGGGGGCCAAGAGACCCAGTACTTC | CASSVASGGQETQYF
TRBJ2-6 | . | TRBV19 | TRBD1 | TGTGCCAGTAGTTTACTGGACAGGGGTCCCTCTGGGGCCAACGTCCTGACTTTC | CASSLLDRGPSGANVLTF
TRBJ1-5 | . | TRBV10-3 | . | TGTGCCATCAGTGACAGTTCTCAGCCCCAGCATTTT | CAISDSSQPQHF
TRBJ2-5 | . | TRBV9 | . | TGTGCCAGCAGCGTAGAACAGGGAGAGACCCAGTACTTC | CASSVEQGETQYF
TRBJ1-2 | . | TRBV5-4 | TRBD1 | TGTGCCAGCAGCTTAGTAACAGGGGCTGGCTACACCTTC | CASSLVTGAGYTF
TRBJ1-1 | few | TRBV7-8 | . | TGTGCCAGCAGCTCAGGAGGGAACACTGAAGCTTTCTTT | CASSSGGNTEAFF
TRBJ2-1 | . | TRBV14 | TRBD2 | TGTGCCAGCAGCCAAGAATTTAGCGGGGGGAATGAGCAGTTCTTC | CASSQEFSGGNEQFF
TRBJ1-6 | . | TRBV4-1 | TRBD1 | TGCGCCAGCAGCCAGGACCCGGGACAGTGGAATTCACCCCTCCACTTT | CASSQDPGQWNSPLHF
TRBJ1-2 | . | TRBV10-3 | . | TGTGCCACCGGGGGGGGACCGAACAGGGACGCCGATGGCTACACCTTC | CATGGGPNRDADGYTF
TRBJ1-5 | . | TRBV15 | . | TGTGCCACCAGCAGACCGACCCAGGGGAGCAATCAGCCCCAGCATTTT | CATSRPTQGSNQPQHF
TRBJ1-1 | . | TRBV19 | . | TGTGCCACCGACGGACAGCACGGACCGAACACTGAAGCTTTCTTT | CATDGQHGPNTEAFF
TRBJ1-4 | . | TRBV2 | . | TGTGCCAGCAGTGATTCTACCATGGCAGGGTTTAATGAAAAACTGTTTTTT | CASSDSTMAGFNEKLFF
TRBJ1-6 | . | TRBV4-1 | . | TGCGCCAGCAGTCAAGAGAGGGCCGGCTCACCCCTCCACTTT | CASSQERAGSPLHF
TRBJ2-1 | . | TRBV19 | TRBD2 | TGTGCCAGTAGTATTAGCGGGGGGGGCAGGGAGCAGTTCTTC | CASSISGGGREQFF
TRBJ1-5 | . | TRBV7-2 | . | TGTGCCAGCAGCAGGACAGTAAATCAGCCCCAGCATTTT | CASSRTVNQPQHF